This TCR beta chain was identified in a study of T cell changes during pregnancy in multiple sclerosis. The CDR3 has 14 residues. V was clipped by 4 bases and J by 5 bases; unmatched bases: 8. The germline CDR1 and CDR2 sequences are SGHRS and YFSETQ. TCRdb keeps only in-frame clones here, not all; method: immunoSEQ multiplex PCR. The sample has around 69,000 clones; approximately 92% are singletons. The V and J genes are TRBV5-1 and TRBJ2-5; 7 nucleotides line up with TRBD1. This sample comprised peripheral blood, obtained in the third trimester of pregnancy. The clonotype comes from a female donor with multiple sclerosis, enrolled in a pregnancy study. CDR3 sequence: CASSLTGQGETQYF. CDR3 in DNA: TGCGCCAGCAGCCTGACAGGGCAAGGGGAGACCCAGTACTTC.